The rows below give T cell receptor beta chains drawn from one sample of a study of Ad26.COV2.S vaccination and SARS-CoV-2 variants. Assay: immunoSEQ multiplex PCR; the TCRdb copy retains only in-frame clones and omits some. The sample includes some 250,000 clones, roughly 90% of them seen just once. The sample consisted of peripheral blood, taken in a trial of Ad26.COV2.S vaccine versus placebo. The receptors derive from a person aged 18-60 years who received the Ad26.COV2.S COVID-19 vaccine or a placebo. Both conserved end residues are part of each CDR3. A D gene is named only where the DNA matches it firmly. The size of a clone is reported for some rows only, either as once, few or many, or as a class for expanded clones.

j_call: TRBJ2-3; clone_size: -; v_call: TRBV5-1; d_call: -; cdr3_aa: CASSRDRTDTQYF; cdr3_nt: TGCGCCAGCAGCCGGGACCGCACAGATACGCAGTATTTT
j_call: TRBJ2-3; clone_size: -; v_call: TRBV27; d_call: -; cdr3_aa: CASSLSGRNTDTQYF; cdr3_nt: TGTGCCAGCAGTTTATCGGGCAGAAACACAGATACGCAGTATTTT
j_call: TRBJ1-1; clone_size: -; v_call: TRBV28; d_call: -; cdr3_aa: CASSVSFKGFTEAFF; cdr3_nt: TGTGCCAGCAGTGTCTCTTTTAAGGGGTTCACTGAAGCTTTCTTT
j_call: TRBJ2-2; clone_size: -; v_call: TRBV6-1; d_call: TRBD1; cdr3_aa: CASSELRQGASNTGELFF; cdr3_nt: TGTGCCAGCAGTGAATTGCGGCAGGGGGCTTCGAACACCGGGGAGCTGTTTTTT
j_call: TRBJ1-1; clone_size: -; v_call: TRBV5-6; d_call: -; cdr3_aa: CASSSVMNTEAFF; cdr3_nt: TGTGCCAGCAGTTCTGTAATGAACACTGAAGCTTTCTTT
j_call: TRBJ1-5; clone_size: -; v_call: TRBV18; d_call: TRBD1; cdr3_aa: CASSLSDRASNQPQHF; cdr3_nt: TGTGCCAGCTCACTCTCGGACAGGGCTAGCAATCAGCCCCAGCATTTT
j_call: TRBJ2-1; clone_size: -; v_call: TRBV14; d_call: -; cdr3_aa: CASSPPWTLNEQFF; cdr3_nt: TGTGCCAGCAGCCCCCCCTGGACACTGAATGAGCAGTTCTTC
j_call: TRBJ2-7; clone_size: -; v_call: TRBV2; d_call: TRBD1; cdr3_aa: CASSERDRSSYEQYF; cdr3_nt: TGTGCCAGCAGTGAAAGGGACAGGAGCTCCTACGAGCAGTACTTC
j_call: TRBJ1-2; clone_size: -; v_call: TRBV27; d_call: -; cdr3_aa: CASSGGDRTLNYGYTF; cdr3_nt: TGTGCCAGCTCCGGGGGAGACAGAACCCTTAACTATGGCTACACCTTC
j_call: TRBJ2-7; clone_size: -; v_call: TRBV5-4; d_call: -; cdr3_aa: CASSPNRGSYEQYF; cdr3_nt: TGTGCCAGCAGTCCCAACCGCGGTTCCTACGAGCAGTACTTC
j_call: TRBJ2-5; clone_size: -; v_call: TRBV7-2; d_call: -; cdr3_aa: CASSLGWTETQYF; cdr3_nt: TGTGCCAGCAGCTTAGGTTGGACGGAGACCCAGTACTTC
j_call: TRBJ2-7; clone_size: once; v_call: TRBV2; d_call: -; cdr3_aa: CASSIQGGSSYEQYF; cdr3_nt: TGTGCCAGCAGCATACAGGGAGGAAGCTCCTACGAGCAGTACTTC
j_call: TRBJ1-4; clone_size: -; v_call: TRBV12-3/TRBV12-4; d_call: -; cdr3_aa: CASGPGVGLFF; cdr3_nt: TGTGCCAGCGGTCCGGGAGTGGGACTGTTTTTT
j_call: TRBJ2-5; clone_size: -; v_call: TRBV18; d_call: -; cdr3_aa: CASSQPRSTRETQYF; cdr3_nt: TGTGCCAGCTCCCAACCCAGGAGCACCCGGGAGACCCAGTACTTC
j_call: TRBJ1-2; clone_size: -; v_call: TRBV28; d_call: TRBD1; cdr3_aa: CASSQLTGGTQLLYGYTF; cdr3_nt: TGTGCCAGCAGTCAGCTTACAGGGGGGACCCAACTACTCTATGGCTACACCTTC
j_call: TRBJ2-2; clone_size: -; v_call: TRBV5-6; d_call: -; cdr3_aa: CASSLWGPATGELFF; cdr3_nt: TGTGCCAGCAGCTTGTGGGGGCCAGCGACCGGGGAGCTGTTTTTT
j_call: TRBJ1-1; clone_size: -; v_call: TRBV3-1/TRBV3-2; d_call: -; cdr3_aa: CASSQVGSTEAFF; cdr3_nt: TGTGCCAGCAGCCAAGTAGGGTCCACTGAAGCTTTCTTT
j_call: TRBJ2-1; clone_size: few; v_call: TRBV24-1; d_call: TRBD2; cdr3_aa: CATSDPGTSNEQFF; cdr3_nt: TGTGCCACCAGTGACCCCGGGACTAGCAATGAGCAGTTCTTC
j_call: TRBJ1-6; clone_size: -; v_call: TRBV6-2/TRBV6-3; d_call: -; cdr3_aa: CASSSPGKDSPLHF; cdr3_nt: TGTGCCAGCAGTTCCCCAGGGAAGGACTCACCCCTCCACTTT
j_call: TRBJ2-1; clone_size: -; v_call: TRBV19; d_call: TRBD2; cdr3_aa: CASSVRLSGRAAWGEQFF; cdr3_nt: TGTGCCAGTAGTGTTAGACTTAGCGGGAGGGCCGCCTGGGGTGAGCAGTTCTTC
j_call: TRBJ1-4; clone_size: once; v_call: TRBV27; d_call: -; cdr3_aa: CASSLLGQVSNEKLFF; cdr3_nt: TGTGCCAGCAGTTTATTGGGGCAGGTTTCTAATGAAAAACTGTTTTTT
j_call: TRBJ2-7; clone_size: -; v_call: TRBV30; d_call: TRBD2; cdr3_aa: CASDMGGTSPNEQYF; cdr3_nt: TGTGCCTCTGACATGGGGGGGACTAGCCCAAACGAGCAGTACTTC
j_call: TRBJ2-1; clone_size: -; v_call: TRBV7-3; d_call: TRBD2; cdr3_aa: CASSPGLAGLLFYNEQFF; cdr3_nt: TGTGCCAGCAGCCCCGGACTAGCGGGACTTCTTTTTTACAATGAGCAGTTCTTC
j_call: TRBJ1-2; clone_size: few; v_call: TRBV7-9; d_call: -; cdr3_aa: CASSLAAVGFPSYGYTF; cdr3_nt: TGTGCCAGCAGCTTAGCGGCCGTAGGGTTCCCTTCTTATGGCTACACCTTC
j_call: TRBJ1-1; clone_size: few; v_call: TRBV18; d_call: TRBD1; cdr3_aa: CASSPPAGGVNTEAFF; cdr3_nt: TGTGCCAGCTCACCACCGGCAGGGGGGGTGAACACTGAAGCTTTCTTT
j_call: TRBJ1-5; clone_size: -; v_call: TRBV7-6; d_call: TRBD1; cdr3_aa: CASSSGQSNQPQHF; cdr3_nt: TGTGCCAGCAGCTCGGGACAGAGCAATCAGCCCCAGCATTTT
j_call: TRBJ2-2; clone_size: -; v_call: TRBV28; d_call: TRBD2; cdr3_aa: CASGLAGAGELFF; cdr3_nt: TGTGCCAGCGGACTAGCGGGAGCCGGGGAGCTGTTTTTT
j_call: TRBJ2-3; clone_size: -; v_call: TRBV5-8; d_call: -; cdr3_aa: CASSHGVVEDTQYF; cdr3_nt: TGTGCCAGTAGCCACGGGGTGGTGGAGGATACGCAGTATTTT
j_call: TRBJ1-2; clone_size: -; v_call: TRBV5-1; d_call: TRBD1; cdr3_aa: CASSLDPGQDYGYTF; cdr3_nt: TGCGCCAGCAGCTTGGATCCAGGACAGGACTATGGCTACACCTTC
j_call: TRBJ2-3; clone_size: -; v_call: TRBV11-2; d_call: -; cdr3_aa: CASSRRDVTDTQYF; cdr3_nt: TGTGCCAGCAGCAGACGGGACGTCACAGATACGCAGTATTTT
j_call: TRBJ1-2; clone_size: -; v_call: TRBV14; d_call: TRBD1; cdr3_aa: CASSLGTGINYGYTF; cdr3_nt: TGTGCCAGCAGCCTTGGGACAGGGATAAACTATGGCTACACCTTC
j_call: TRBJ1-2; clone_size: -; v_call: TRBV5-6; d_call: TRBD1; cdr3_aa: CASSSDRAYGYTF; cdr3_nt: TGTGCCAGCAGCTCGGACAGGGCCTATGGCTACACCTTC
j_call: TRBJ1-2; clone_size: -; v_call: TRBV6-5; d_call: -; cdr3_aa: CASSSSSGGYTF; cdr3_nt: TGTGCCAGCAGTTCCTCGTCCGGGGGCTACACCTTC
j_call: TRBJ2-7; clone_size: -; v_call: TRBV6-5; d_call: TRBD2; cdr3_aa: CASSPGGASYEQYF; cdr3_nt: TGTGCCAGCAGTCCCGGGGGGGCCTCCTACGAGCAGTACTTC
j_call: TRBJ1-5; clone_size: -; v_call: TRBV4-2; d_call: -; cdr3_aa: CASSQGDTDSNQPQHF; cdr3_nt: TGTGCCAGCAGCCAAGGGGACACCGATAGCAATCAGCCCCAGCATTTT
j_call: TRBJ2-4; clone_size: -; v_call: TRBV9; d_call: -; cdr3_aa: CASSHPIGRRAKNIQYF; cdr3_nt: TGTGCCAGCAGCCATCCCATAGGACGGAGGGCCAAAAACATTCAGTACTTC
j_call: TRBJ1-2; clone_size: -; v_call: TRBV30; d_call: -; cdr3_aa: CAWSPGVNHVF; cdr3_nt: TGTGCCTGGAGCCCGGGCGTAAACCACGTCTTC
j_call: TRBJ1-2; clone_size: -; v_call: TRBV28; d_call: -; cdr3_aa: CAGAPGSFNYGYTF; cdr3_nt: TGTGCCGGGGCCCCCGGGAGTTTTAACTATGGCTACACCTTC
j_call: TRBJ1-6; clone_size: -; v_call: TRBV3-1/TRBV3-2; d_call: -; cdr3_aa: CASSQDPRASYNSPLHF; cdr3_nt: TGTGCCAGCAGCCAAGATCCCAGGGCCTCCTATAATTCACCCCTCCACTTT
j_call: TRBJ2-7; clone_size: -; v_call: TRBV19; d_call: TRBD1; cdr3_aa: CASRPGQGATYEQYF; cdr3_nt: TGTGCCAGTAGACCCGGACAGGGGGCTACCTACGAGCAGTACTTC
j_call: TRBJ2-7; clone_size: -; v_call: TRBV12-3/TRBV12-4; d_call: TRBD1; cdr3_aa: CASRTGSSYEQYF; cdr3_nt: TGTGCCAGCCGGACAGGAAGCTCCTACGAGCAGTACTTC
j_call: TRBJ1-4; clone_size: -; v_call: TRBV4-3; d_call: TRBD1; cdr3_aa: CASSRDRANEKLFF; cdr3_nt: TGCGCCAGCAGCCGGGACAGGGCTAATGAAAAACTGTTTTTT
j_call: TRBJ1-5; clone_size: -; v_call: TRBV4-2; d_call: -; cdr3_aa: CASSQETAPRGNQPQHF; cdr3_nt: TGTGCCAGCAGCCAAGAGACGGCCCCGAGAGGGAATCAGCCCCAGCATTTT
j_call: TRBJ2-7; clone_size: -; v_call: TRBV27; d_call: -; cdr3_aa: CASSLATGPRYEQYF; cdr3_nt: TGTGCCAGCAGTTTAGCGACAGGCCCTCGCTACGAGCAGTACTTC
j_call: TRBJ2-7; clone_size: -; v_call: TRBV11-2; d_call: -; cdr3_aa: CASSFSLSYEQYF; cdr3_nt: TGTGCCAGCAGCTTTTCCCTTTCCTACGAGCAGTACTTC
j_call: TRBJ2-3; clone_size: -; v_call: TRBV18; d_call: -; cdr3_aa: CASSPQEGPRDTQYF; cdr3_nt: TGTGCCAGCTCACCACAGGAGGGACCCCGGGATACGCAGTATTTT
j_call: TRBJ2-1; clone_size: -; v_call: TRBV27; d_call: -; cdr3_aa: CASSLETGRAYNEQFF; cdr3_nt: TGTGCCAGCAGTTTAGAAACAGGGAGAGCCTACAATGAGCAGTTCTTC
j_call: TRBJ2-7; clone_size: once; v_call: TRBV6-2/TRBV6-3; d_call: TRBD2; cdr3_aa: CASSSGTSGVGPYEQYF; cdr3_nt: TGTGCCAGCAGTTCCGGGACTAGCGGGGTTGGCCCCTACGAGCAGTACTTC
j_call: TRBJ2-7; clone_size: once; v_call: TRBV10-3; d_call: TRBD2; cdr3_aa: CAICSGGANEQYF; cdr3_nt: TGTGCCATTTGTAGCGGGGGGGCCAACGAGCAGTACTTC
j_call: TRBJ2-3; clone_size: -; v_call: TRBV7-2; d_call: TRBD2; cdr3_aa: CASSPIAGGRDTQYF; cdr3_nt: TGTGCCAGCAGCCCAATAGCGGGAGGGAGGGATACGCAGTATTTT
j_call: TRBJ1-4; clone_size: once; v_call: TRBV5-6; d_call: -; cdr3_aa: CASSFGAGEEKLFF; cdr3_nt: TGTGCCAGCAGCTTCGGGGCGGGCGAGGAAAAACTGTTTTTT